Described below is a single TCR beta chain sequence and its context. Sequencing was performed with immunoSEQ multiplex PCR; in TCRdb, only in-frame clones are kept and a portion is missing. The sample lists some 120,000 clones, approximately 90% occurring once. This CDR3 region has 15 residues. Trimming took 4 bases from V and 5 from J, leaving 14 bases between them. Per germline, CDR1 MGHDK and CDR2 SYGVNS. The record originates from a study of control samples from healthy donors and cancer patients. This receptor was obtained from a woman between 70 and 85 years old in good health. V usage is TRBV25-1 and J usage is TRBJ1-4; D unresolved. The sample taken for sequencing was blood. The CDR3 coding sequence is TGTGCCAGCAGTGCGTGGGAGGTGGGAAATGAAAAACTGTTTTTT. Translation gives CASSAWEVGNEKLFF.